This T cell receptor beta chain emerged from a study of PD-L1 blockade in urothelial cancer (dated by TCRdb to about 2017). Describing the broader study: Therapy was started in 2014 for all patients, and atezolizumab 1,200 mg was administered intravenously every 3 weeks. Twenty-nine patients had pretreatment blood TCR-seq, some 25 had at least one posttreatment blood collection, and some 25 had tumor TCR-seq. Blood samples gave median yields of approximately 130,000 T cells and some 80,000 unique TCRs, along with a median clonality of about 0.084. About 90% of the 29 patients were identified as males with urothelial cancer of bladder origin, and a prior smoking history was reported by 18 of 29 patients. Blood samples were analyzed at 3 weeks after treatment start (second dose) and at 6 weeks after treatment start. Somatic, immune and clinical correlates of response to PD-L1 blockade with atezolizumab in urothelial cancer were the focus of an exploratory multi-omic analysis. In the same patients, pretreatment tumors underwent whole exome sequencing and RNA sequencing in addition to TCR sequencing. Pretreatment tumor samples and matched peripheral blood, collected serially before and after atezolizumab treatment, underwent TCR sequencing. Fewer than ten patients reached durable clinical benefit, while some 20 patients did not. Durable clinical benefit meant progression-free survival longer than 6 months, and TCR features were also tested against progression-free and overall survival. An ECOG performance status of 0 or 1 was recorded for the patients, and 0 to 3 prior chemotherapy regimens had been received by the patients.

As concerns this clone: Which antigen it targets is not known. No base quality information exists; no much larger clone differs at one position.

Taken with the paper, the label for time point translates to: peripheral blood 6 weeks after treatment start. The cohort comprised fewer than 35 patients with locally advanced or metastatic urothelial carcinoma treated at Memorial Sloan Kettering on a trial protocol. Peripheral blood mononuclear cells were collected from each patient pretreatment and during treatment, giving between 1 and 8 total time points per patient. The Qiagen DNeasy Blood extraction kit was used to purify genomic DNA from total PBMCs and tumor samples. PBMCs were collected pretreatment and during treatment, and were isolated and stored as previously described. Here is what the overall study found, with its caveats: Small sample size (n ≈ 30) and many exploratory analyses mean the results are intended to be hypothesis-generating. Greater expansion of tumor-associated TCR clones in peripheral blood 3 weeks after the start of treatment was observed in patients with durable benefit (n of about 21, p = 0.022). A pretreatment peripheral blood TCR clonality below the median was linked to improved progression-free and overall survival.

CDR1 and CDR2 are drawn from the germline V gene: SGHTA, FQGNSA. The CDR3 sequence holds 17 residues, the cysteine and phenylalanine included. Solely the CDR3 DNA is kept, with 51 bases framed from the first base. Trimmed from V: 5 bases; trimmed from J: 5 bases; junction bases lacking a gene match: 16. To estimate absolute template abundance from read counts, synthetic TCR analog templates were spiked into each PCR. The immunoSEQ assay used bias-controlled V and J gene primers to amplify TCRbeta CDR3 regions from genomic DNA. Rearranged TCRbeta segments were sequenced at approximately 20X coverage. Regarding the original processing steps: Sequencing errors were corrected by clustering and CDR3s were annotated against IMGT to assign V, D and J genes. Out-of-frame and stop-codon sequences were excluded, and only productive TCRbeta rearrangements were used in downstream analyses. Clonality was computed as one minus Shannon entropy normalized by the log of the number of unique productive sequences. Fisher's exact test with Benjamini-Hochberg correction, using a cutoff of adjusted p below 0.01, was how clones that differed between time points or between blood and tumor were identified. The table was pulled from immuneACCESS by TCRdb, which kept in-frame rearrangements only. Such tables lose some clones; where checked, under half of the loss comes from unresolved V genes, and the rest has no known cause. The V and J calls and clone size were taken over from that table, and D and trimming were inferred from the DNA. The sample records about 50,000 clones, around 82% of which are singletons. Under 2.5% of the sample is in the top ten clones.

The material sequenced was PBMCs, taken around atezolizumab (anti-PD-L1) treatment. The sequence was collected from a man in his fifties or sixties with urothelial cancer. This sequence uses TRBV7-2 and TRBJ2-5, and 8 junctional nucleotides match TRBD1. The bases are TGTGCCAGCAGCCGAGGACAGGGCTACACAGGCGGGGAGACCCAGTACTTC. Translated, this is CASSRGQGYTGGETQYF.